The present T cell receptor (beta chain) was sequenced within a study of spatial heterogeneity in lung cancer. Study summary: Sequencing consistently turned up more beta-chain sequences than alpha-chain sequences.

Each TCR cDNA molecule bore a unique molecular identifier. TCRdb ran MiXCR on the 5' RACE reads and lists one entry per CDR3 protein. The sample includes under 85,000 distinct CDR3 sequences, roughly 8% of them seen just once. This clonotype has a handful of counts. This sample's time point: sample taken at primary tumor resection. 72 TRACERx patients with early, untreated non-small cell lung cancer donated samples. Researchers sequenced whole RNA taken from tumor, nontumor lung or frozen PBMC without sorting. From germline, CDR1 is MNHEY and CDR2 SMNVEV (reference sequence). V lost 5 bases to trimming and J lost 9 bases; unmatched junction nucleotides: 8. This CDR3 spans 13 amino acids.

The V and J genes are TRBV27 and TRBJ2-5, with 8 bases matching TRBD2. Material: PBMCs, obtained at surgery. This TCR derives from a male donor with early-stage non-small cell lung cancer. The chain's CDR3 is CASSPPGGAPQYF. DNA of the CDR3: TGTGCCAGCAGTCCCCCCGGGGGGGCCCCCCAGTACTTC.